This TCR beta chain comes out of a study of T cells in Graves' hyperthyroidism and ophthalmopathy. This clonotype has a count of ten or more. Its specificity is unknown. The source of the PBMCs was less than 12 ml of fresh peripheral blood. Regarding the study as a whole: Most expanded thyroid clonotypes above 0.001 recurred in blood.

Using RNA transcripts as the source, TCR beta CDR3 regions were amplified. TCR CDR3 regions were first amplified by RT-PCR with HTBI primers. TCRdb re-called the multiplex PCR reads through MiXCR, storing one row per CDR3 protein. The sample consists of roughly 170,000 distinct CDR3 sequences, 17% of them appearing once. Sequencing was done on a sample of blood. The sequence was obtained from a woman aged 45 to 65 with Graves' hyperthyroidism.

The DNA for the CDR3 is TGTGCCAGCAGCCTCGGGACAGATTATGGCTACACCTTC. It encodes CASSLGTDYGYTF. The rearrangement joins TRBV7-9 to TRBJ1-2; 7 nucleotides line up with TRBD1. Germline loops: CDR1 SEHNR, CDR2 FQNEAQ (reference sequence). The ends lost 5 bases at V and 5 bases at J; junction bases unmatched: 5. This CDR3 spans 13 amino acids.